Below are 15 T cell receptor beta chains sequenced from a single sample in a study of blood T cell repertoires in COVID-19. Method: immunoSEQ multiplex PCR; TCRdb's copy keeps in-frame clones and lacks some. The data contain tens of thousands of clones, roughly 87% of them singletons. Source material: peripheral blood. The origin of the receptors is a woman between 50 and 59 years old with active or convalescent COVID-19.

This clone appeared once. The chain uses TRBV20-1 and TRBJ1-1; perhaps TRBD1 as D (6 bases). CDR1 and CDR2 (germline): DFQATT, SNEGSKA (reference sequence). This CDR3 contains 11 residues. The V end was cut by 6 bases, the J end by 3 bases, with 8 bases between. The CDR3 spells CSASGDTEAFF. CDR3 bases: TGCAGTGCATCAGGGGACACTGAAGCTTTCTTT.

The CDR3 spells CASSQGRGSFNSPLHF. In DNA, the CDR3 is TGTGCCAGCAGCCAAGGTCGAGGCAGCTTCAATTCACCCCTCCACTTT. The chain is built from TRBV3-1 (or the pseudogene TRBV3-2) and TRBJ1-6, with D hard to call. Trimming removed 1 base at V and 7 bases at J, with 14 bases between. Germline V CDR1 and CDR2: LGHDT, YNNKEL (reference sequence). The CDR3 has 16 residues.

The rearrangement links TRBV11-3 to TRBJ1-1, with D perhaps TRBD1 (5 bases). Germline assignment: CDR1 SGHNT and CDR2 YENEEA. This CDR3 has 13 amino acids. V gave up 5 bases and J gave up 2 bases, with 9 bases separating them. The CDR3 region is CASSRDSNTEAFF. CDR3 DNA: TGTGCCAGCAGCCGAGACAGCAACACTGAAGCTTTCTTT. Using reference TRBV11-3 and TRBJ1-1 for the parts outside the CDR3, the full variable domain is EAGVVQSPRYKIIEKKQPVAFWCNPISGHNTLYWYLQNLGQGPELLIRYENEEAVDDSQLPKDRFSAERLKGVDSTLKIQPAELGDSAVYLCASSRDSNTEAFFGQGTRLTVV.

This chain links TRBV5-1 with TRBJ2-3, with D perhaps TRBD2 (6 bases). CDR3 length: 17 amino acids. Trimming pared 1 base from V and 2 bases from J, leaving 17 bases between. The germline CDR1 and CDR2 sequences are SGHRS and YFSETQ. CDR3 region: CASSLRLRRGDTDTQYF. CDR3 coding DNA: TGCGCCAGCAGCTTGAGGCTCCGGCGGGGTGACACAGATACGCAGTATTTT.

The chain carries TRBV7-2 and TRBJ2-1; maybe TRBD2 (7 bases). This CDR3 comprises 17 residues. The V end was cut by 5 bases, the J end by 6 bases, with 23 bases between. Germline V gives CDR1 SGHTA, CDR2 FQGNSA. The DNA for the CDR3 is TGTGCCAGCAGCCAAACCGGGGGCGGGGGCCAGAGCAATGAGCAGTTCTTC. It specifies CASSQTGGGGQSNEQFF. Complete variable domain (other parts from reference TRBV7-2 and TRBJ2-1): GAGVSQSPSNKVTEKGKDVELRCDPISGHTALYWYRQSLGQGLEFLIYFQGNSAPDKSGLPSDRFSAERTGGSVSTLTIQRTQQEDSAVYLCASSQTGGGGQSNEQFFGPGTRLTVL.

The gene calls are TRBV5-1 and TRBJ2-3, with D tentatively TRBD2 (5 bases). Germline V CDR1 and CDR2: SGHRS, YFSETQ. V gave up 2 bases and J gave up 6 bases, with 16 bases separating them. This CDR3 is 15 amino acids long. CDR3 region: CASSLPRGLDDTQYF. The CDR3 DNA follows: TGCGCCAGCAGCTTACCTCGGGGATTAGATGATACGCAGTATTTT. Full variable domain (rest looked up from reference TRBV5-1 and TRBJ2-3): KAGVTQTPRYLIKTRGQQVTLSCSPISGHRSVSWYQQTPGQGLQFLFEYFSETQRNKGNFPGRFSGRQFSNSRSEMNVSTLELGDSALYLCASSLPRGLDDTQYFGPGTRLTVL.

On this clone: Other DNA sequences in the sample encode the same CDR3. V and J are TRBV6-2 or TRBV6-3 and TRBJ1-1; D gene uncertain. The CDR3 has 14 amino acids. CDR1 MNHEY and CDR2 SVGEGT come from the germline V gene. V was clipped by 0 bases and J by 1 base, with 6 bases between them. This CDR3 is CASSYSTGNTEAFF. CDR3 sequence (DNA): TGTGCCAGCAGTTACTCGACGGGGAACACTGAAGCTTTCTTT.

The chain is built from TRBV20-1 and TRBJ1-2; D might be TRBD1 (6 bases). V was trimmed by 3 bases and J by 5 bases, leaving 16 bases between them. CDR1 is DFQATT, CDR2 SNEGSKA, per germline (reference sequence). This CDR3 is 14 amino acids long. CDR3: CSASRGRGFYGYTF. The CDR3 coding sequence is TGCAGTGCTAGTCGGGGCAGGGGATTTTATGGCTACACCTTC.

The chain uses TRBV6-5 and TRBJ2-2, with 7 bases lining up with TRBD1. Germline lookup yields CDR1 MNHEY and CDR2 SVGAGI. The CDR3 contains 14 residues. The V gene end was trimmed by 7 bases and the J gene end by 1 base; junction bases not matched to a gene: 3. CDR3 DNA: TGTGCCAGCACCGGGACAGTGAACACCGGGGAGCTGTTTTTT. Translating gives CASTGTVNTGELFF.

The chain carries TRBV7-2 and TRBJ1-1; D perhaps matches TRBD1 (5 bases). V gave up 3 bases and J gave up 8 bases, with 13 bases separating them. CDR3 size: 13 residues. CDR1 is SGHTA and CDR2 is FQGNSA in the germline V gene. The CDR3 is CASSLQKGLEAFF. The CDR3 region has the DNA TGTGCCAGCAGCTTGCAAAAGGGGCTAGAAGCTTTCTTT.

This clone is a singleton in its sample. At one end, the junction sequence differs from germline, possibly due to a read error. J is TRBJ1-1 and V is TRBV19, with TRBD1 matching 8 bases. Germline V gives CDR1 LNHDA, CDR2 SQIVND (reference sequence). This CDR3 has 14 amino acids. DNA for the CDR3: TGTGCCAGTAGGATAGGCAGGGGGCACACTGAAGCTTTCTTT. Translation: CASRIGRGHTEAFF.

This chain joins TRBV5-5 and TRBJ1-2; D not resolved. This CDR3 region has 13 residues. V was cut by 7 bases and J by 3 bases, with 13 bases left in between. Germline loops: CDR1 SGHKS, CDR2 YYEKEE (reference sequence). CDR3 loop: CASRMGVDYGYTF. In DNA, the CDR3 is TGTGCCAGCCGTATGGGAGTTGACTATGGCTACACCTTC.

V and J are TRBV30 and TRBJ2-7; 10 bases map to TRBD1. The J segment lost 4 bases and the V segment lost 1 base, leaving 4 bases of the junction unmatched. The CDR3 has 14 amino acids. Per the germline V gene, CDR1 is GTSNPN and CDR2 is SVGIG (reference sequence). The CDR3 here is CAWSGGDRGYEQYF. The CDR3 DNA sequence: TGTGCCTGGAGTGGGGGGGACAGGGGATACGAGCAGTACTTC.

The V call is TRBV5-1, the J call TRBJ1-1; no reliable D call. Germline loops: CDR1 SGHRS, CDR2 YFSETQ. CDR3 size: 15 residues. Trimming took 4 bases from V and 0 from J, leaving 13 bases between them. CDR3 nucleotide sequence: TGCGCCAGCAGCCCCAACACCGGGGTGAACACTGAAGCTTTCTTT. Translation gives CASSPNTGVNTEAFF.

J is TRBJ1-1 and V is TRBV7-2; D is ambiguous. CDR1 and CDR2 (germline): SGHTA, FQGNSA. The V end was cut by 4 bases, the J end by 2 bases, with 8 bases between. The CDR3 has 13 amino acids. CDR3 amino acids: CASSYRVNTEAFF. The CDR3 DNA follows: TGTGCCAGCAGCTATCGGGTCAACACTGAAGCTTTCTTT.